The subject of this entry is one TCR beta chain. Antigen unknown. The data were taken from a study of shared clonotypes between healthy human individuals. General study findings and limits: Researchers sampled only blood; tissue repertoires likely differ.

The CDR3 runs 15 residues. V gave up 5 bases and J gave up 7 bases; unmatched junction bases: 9. Per the germline V gene, CDR1 is SEHNR and CDR2 is FQNEAQ (reference sequence). The assay used deep level. Each subset's genomic DNA was split evenly across several immunoSEQ plates. TCRdb keeps only in-frame clones here, not all; method: immunoSEQ multiplex PCR. Among approximately 2,000,000 clones listed, 90% to 95% were seen once. Selected positively for CCR7 and CD45RO-negative, naive CD8 cells excluded terminally differentiated effector memory CD45RA+ cells. Healthy HIV-negative adults with no recent acute infections or vaccinations were recruited as donors.

The sample taken for sequencing was naive CD8+ T cells from PBMCs. The clonotype originates from a man aged 18-30 years in good health. Some clones in this sample may be carry-over from other donors' samples. The chain carries TRBV7-9 and TRBJ2-1; TRBD1 agrees at 9 bases. The CDR3, as DNA: TGTGCCAGCAGCCACAACCGGGACAGGGAAAATGAGCAGTTCTTC. It translates to CASSHNRDRENEQFF.